One and the same sample provided the 15 T cell receptor beta chains below, sequenced in a study of T cells expressing NK-cell markers. TCRdb reprocessed the 5' RACE reads and keeps a single row for each CDR3 protein, giving no DNA. Seen in this sample are around 550,000 distinct CDR3 sequences; the ten most common clones hold approximately 4%. Sample: blood T cells: a sorted CD56 or NKG2C T cell subset, CD4+ or CD8+ T cells, or bulk PBMC T cells (not recorded which). All receptors derive from a man between 18 and 35 years old in good health.

The chain joins TRBV28 to TRBJ1-5. Germline V gene sequence: CDR1 MDHEN, CDR2 SYDVKM. The CDR3 length is 14 residues. The CDR3 loop reads CASTGGGIHQPQHF.

The V gene is TRBV18, the J gene TRBJ2-3. The CDR3 is 16 residues long. From germline, CDR1 is KGHSH and CDR2 LQKENI. The CDR3 is CASSPQRLSLTDTQYF.

V is TRBV9 and J is TRBJ2-7; TCRdb indicates TRBD2, and absent DNA this call remains unverified. Germline V gene data show CDR1 as SGDLS and CDR2 as YYNGEE. The CDR3 loop spans 16 amino acids. The CDR3 is CASSVGTSGSSYEQYF.

This chain joins TRBV3-1 and TRBJ2-1; the TRBD2 assignment by TCRdb is unverifiable without DNA. Germline values: CDR1 LGHDT, CDR2 YNNKEL (reference sequence). CDR3 size: 15 residues. The CDR3 is CASSPIAGGPDEQFF.

V is TRBV5-1 and J is TRBJ1-5; with no DNA, the TCRdb D assignment of TRBD1 cannot be verified. The CDR3 has 16 residues. Per the germline V gene, CDR1 is SGHRS and CDR2 is YFSETQ. The CDR3 sequence is CASSLGQGGSNQPQHF.

CDR3 protein: CASSTVVGEETQYF. The V call is TRBV4-2, the J call TRBJ2-5; TCRdb picks TRBD2, but there is no DNA to check that call. Germline V CDR1 and CDR2: LGHNA, YNFKEQ. CDR3 length equals 14 residues.

The V and J genes are TRBV28 and TRBJ1-6. This CDR3 comprises 15 residues. The germline V gene has CDR1 MDHEN and CDR2 SYDVKM. The CDR3 region is CASSSRAGYGSPLHF.

The J gene is TRBJ2-3, the V gene TRBV11-3; TCRdb selects TRBD2, and the lack of DNA leaves this call unchecked. Germline assignment: CDR1 SGHNT and CDR2 YENEEA. The CDR3 consists of 20 residues. The CDR3 reads CASSLSITSGRALPTDTQYF.

The chain recombines TRBV5-1 with TRBJ1-4; TCRdb names TRBD1, which stays unverified in the absence of DNA. CDR1 and CDR2 from the germline V gene are SGHRS and YFSETQ. The CDR3 sequence is 15 residues long. The CDR3 is CASSWTGQTNEKLFF.

The chain combines TRBV7-8 with TRBJ2-5; TCRdb's D call of TRBD2 is untestable without DNA. This CDR3 is 16 amino acids long. The germline gives CDR1 SGHVS, CDR2 FQNEAQ. The chain's CDR3 is CASSAGLAANQETQYF.

The rearrangement links TRBV12-3 or TRBV12-4 to TRBJ2-3; no DNA is available, so the TRBD1 call from TCRdb remains unchecked. This CDR3 is built from 15 residues. The CDR3 loop reads CASSLQGYGTDTQYF.

The V and J genes are TRBV6-2 or TRBV6-3 and TRBJ2-3; TCRdb proposes TRBD2, but this gene call is untestable without DNA. Per the germline V gene, CDR1 is MNHEY and CDR2 is SVGEGT. The CDR3 spans 16 residues. The CDR3 spells CASSGTLAGPTDTQYF.

V usage is TRBV12-3 or TRBV12-4 and J usage is TRBJ2-7; there is no DNA to check the TCRdb D call of TRBD1. The CDR3 has 15 amino acids. The CDR3: CASSLGTGSTYEQYF.

The rearrangement joins TRBV20-1 to TRBJ2-7; with no DNA, the TCRdb D assignment of TRBD2 cannot be verified. Germline values: CDR1 DFQATT, CDR2 SNEGSKA (reference sequence). CDR3 length equals 16 residues. The CDR3 loop is CSARQLAEVRGYEQYF.

The genes are TRBV20-1 and TRBJ1-5; TCRdb lists TRBD1, though no DNA is available to test this call. The germline gives CDR1 DFQATT, CDR2 SNEGSKA (reference sequence). The CDR3 length is 14 residues. This CDR3 is CSARDRVFGQPQHF.